These 19 T cell receptor beta chains originate from one sample sequenced in a study of technical replicates of blood from a handful of donors. Data came from immunoSEQ multiplex PCR; TCRdb stores just in-frame clones and leaves some out. Of tens of thousands of clones listed, about 98% are singletons. What was sequenced was T cells isolated from PBMCs. These TCRs come from a human donor in good health.

V and J are TRBV2 and TRBJ2-7, with D possibly TRBD2 on 5 matching bases. Germline V gene data show CDR1 as SNHLY and CDR2 as FYNNEI. CDR3 length: 18 amino acids. V gave up 3 bases and J gave up 2 bases, with 23 bases separating them. The DNA for the CDR3 is TGTGCCAGCAGTGACCCATCAGAGAAGAGGGCCACTACCTACGAGCAGTACTTC. Its translation: CASSDPSEKRATTYEQYF. Combining the CDR3 with reference TRBV2 and TRBJ2-7 gives the whole variable domain EPEVTQTPSHQVTQMGQEVILRCVPISNHLYFYWYRQILGQKVEFLVSFYNNEISEKSEIFDDQFSVERPDGSNFTLKIRSTKLEDSAMYFCASSDPSEKRATTYEQYFGPGTRLTVT.

The chain links TRBV6-5 to TRBJ1-6; 8 bases line up with TRBD1. The CDR3 is made up of 15 amino acids. CDR1 is MNHEY and CDR2 is SVGAGI in the germline V gene. With 2 bases clipped from V and 6 bases from J, the junction kept 3 bases outside the gene matches. The CDR3 here is CASSYPGQGNSPLHF. In DNA, the CDR3 is TGTGCCAGCAGTTACCCCGGACAGGGTAATTCACCCCTCCACTTT.

V is TRBV6-1 and J is TRBJ1-2; perhaps TRBD1 as D (6 bases). CDR1 and CDR2 (germline): MNHNS, SASEGT. This CDR3 spans 15 amino acids. V lost 5 bases, J lost 0 bases, and 13 bases lay in between. The CDR3 reads CASSSRQAANYGYTF. Here the CDR3 DNA reads TGTGCCAGCAGTTCGCGACAGGCTGCTAACTATGGCTACACCTTC.

The gene calls are TRBV6-5 and TRBJ2-7; TRBD1 matches at 7 bases. V lost 6 bases, J lost 7 bases, and 6 bases stayed unmatched. The CDR3 has 12 residues. Germline V CDR1 and CDR2: MNHEY, SVGAGI. The CDR3 bases are TGTGCCAGCAGCATAGCAGGGGGTGAGCAGTACTTC. Protein product: CASSIAGGEQYF.

The chain joins TRBV27 to TRBJ2-7; 8 bases are a match to TRBD1. With 2 bases clipped from V and 1 base from J, the junction kept 4 bases outside the gene matches. This CDR3 contains 15 residues. Per the germline V gene, CDR1 is MNHEY and CDR2 is SMNVEV (reference sequence). The CDR3 spells CASSLGTGPSYEQYF. For the CDR3, the DNA is TGTGCCAGCAGTTTAGGGACAGGCCCTTCCTACGAGCAGTACTTC.

J is TRBJ2-7 and V is TRBV6-5; 10 nucleotides line up with TRBD1. Per germline, CDR1 MNHEY and CDR2 SVGAGI. The CDR3 loop spans 13 amino acids. Germline trimming cut 10 bases from V and 3 bases from J; bases unmatched to any gene: 6. Written as DNA, the CDR3 is TGTGCCACCGAGACAGGGGGCGGCTACGAGCAGTACTTC. Its protein is CATETGGGYEQYF.

There are a few counts of this clone. The chain joins TRBV19 to TRBJ1-1; the match to TRBD1 covers 9 bases. In germline, CDR1 is LNHDA, CDR2 SQIVND (reference sequence). The CDR3 length is 14 residues. With 5 bases clipped from V and 3 bases from J, the junction kept 4 bases outside the gene matches. The CDR3 here is CASSERTGDTEAFF. CDR3 coding DNA: TGTGCCAGTAGTGAGCGGACAGGGGACACTGAAGCTTTCTTT.

The chain uses TRBV27 and TRBJ1-1, with TRBD1 identical over 9 bases. With 6 bases clipped from V and 3 bases from J, the junction kept 5 bases outside the gene matches. The CDR3 consists of 14 residues. Germline CDR1 MNHEY, CDR2 SMNVEV (reference sequence). The CDR3 bases are TGTGCCAGCAGGACACAGGGGGCGGACACTGAAGCTTTCTTT. This translates into CASRTQGADTEAFF.

The genes are TRBV14 and TRBJ2-5; D is possibly TRBD1 (5 bases). This CDR3 has 13 residues. V lost 6 bases, J lost 3 bases, and 11 bases lay in between. Germline V gene data show CDR1 as SGHDN and CDR2 as FVKESK. CDR3 amino acids: CASRDNQKETQYF. In DNA, the CDR3 is TGTGCCAGCAGGGACAACCAAAAAGAGACCCAGTACTTC.

The DNA for the CDR3 is TGTGCCAGCAGAGGCCCCGGGACAGGAAACACCGGGGAGCTGTTTTTT. Translated, it gives CASRGPGTGNTGELFF. V is TRBV28 and J is TRBJ2-2; 8 nucleotides agree with TRBD1. The germline CDR1 and CDR2 sequences are MDHEN and SYDVKM. The CDR3 length is 16 residues. Trimming removed 6 bases from V and 2 bases from J; junction bases left unmatched: 8.

The rearrangement links TRBV4-1 to TRBJ2-7; no clear D. Germline values: CDR1 MGHRA, CDR2 YSYEKL. The ends were cut back, 3 bases at V and 5 bases at J, with 11 bases in the middle. CDR3 length equals 13 residues. CDR3 nucleotide sequence: TGCGCCAGCAGCCATAAAGACGGAGACGAGCAGTACTTC. Translated: CASSHKDGDEQYF.

V and J are TRBV19 and TRBJ1-2; D remains unclear. V was shortened by 1 base and J by 4 bases, with 7 bases between the two germline ends. This CDR3 is built from 13 residues. CDR1 and CDR2 (germline): LNHDA, SQIVND (reference sequence). The CDR3 loop is CASSIGAGYGYTF. The CDR3 coding sequence is TGTGCCAGTAGTATAGGTGCAGGCTATGGCTACACCTTC.

This clone was detected once. The chain recombines TRBV5-4 with TRBJ2-1, with 7 nucleotides matching TRBD2. Germline lookup yields CDR1 SGHNT and CDR2 YYREEE (reference sequence). The CDR3 has 15 residues. The junction had 8 bases not matched to a gene; V was cut back by 2 bases and J by 6 bases. CDR3 loop: CASSFIERGRNEQFF. CDR3 in DNA: TGTGCCAGCAGCTTTATCGAGCGGGGTCGCAATGAGCAGTTCTTC.

As DNA, the CDR3 is TGTGCCAGCAGCTCACCGGTGGAACTGTTTTTT. It encodes CASSSPVELFF. V gene TRBV5-6 combines with J gene TRBJ1-4; D is unclear. The CDR3 is made up of 11 amino acids. Trimming took off 3 bases at V and 12 bases at J, with 9 bases between the two ends. Looked up from germline, CDR1 is SGHDT and CDR2 is YYEEEE.

V gene TRBV7-9 combines with J gene TRBJ2-3, with 9 bases aligning to TRBD1. This CDR3 has 16 residues. V lost 1 base and J lost 4; bases outside the gene matches: 6. Looked up from germline, CDR1 is SEHNR and CDR2 is FQNEAQ (reference sequence). CDR3 sequence reads: CASSLVWDRVADTQYF. The DNA of the CDR3 is TGTGCCAGCAGCTTAGTTTGGGACAGGGTAGCAGATACGCAGTATTTT.

The chain employs TRBV27 and TRBJ1-1; no clear D. CDR3 size: 17 residues. V shed 2 bases and J shed 7 bases, with 23 bases lying between them. Germline CDR1 and CDR2: MNHEY and SMNVEV (reference sequence). The CDR3 reads CASSLGQSPMRNFEAFF. CDR3 nucleotide sequence: TGTGCCAGCAGTTTAGGCCAGAGCCCTATGCGGAACTTTGAAGCTTTCTTT.

The CDR3 loop reads CASSLRGGPHTDTQYF. In nucleotides, the CDR3 is TGCGCCAGCAGCTTACGGGGGGGTCCCCACACAGATACGCAGTATTTT. This chain joins TRBV5-1 and TRBJ2-3, with 8 bases aligning to TRBD2. Per the germline V gene, CDR1 is SGHRS and CDR2 is YFSETQ. V lost 2 bases and J lost 2; bases outside the gene matches: 7. The CDR3 runs 16 residues.

The V and J genes are TRBV28 and TRBJ2-5; 10 bases fit TRBD1. Germline lookup yields CDR1 MDHEN and CDR2 SYDVKM. The ends lost 7 bases at V and 5 bases at J; junction bases unmatched: 13. The CDR3 is 16 amino acids. The CDR3, as DNA: TGTGCCAGCACCCCCCGATGGGGACAGGGGCAGGAGACCCAGTACTTC. It codes for CASTPRWGQGQETQYF.

This clone was detected once. The genes are TRBV11-2 and TRBJ1-4, with 7 bases that match TRBD1. V lost 5 bases to trimming and J lost 5 bases; unmatched junction nucleotides: 11. Germline CDR1 is SGHAT and CDR2 is FQNNGV. CDR3 length: 16 residues. The CDR3 loop reads CASSPNQDRTNEKLFF. DNA of the CDR3: TGTGCCAGCAGCCCAAACCAGGACAGGACAAATGAAAAACTGTTTTTT.